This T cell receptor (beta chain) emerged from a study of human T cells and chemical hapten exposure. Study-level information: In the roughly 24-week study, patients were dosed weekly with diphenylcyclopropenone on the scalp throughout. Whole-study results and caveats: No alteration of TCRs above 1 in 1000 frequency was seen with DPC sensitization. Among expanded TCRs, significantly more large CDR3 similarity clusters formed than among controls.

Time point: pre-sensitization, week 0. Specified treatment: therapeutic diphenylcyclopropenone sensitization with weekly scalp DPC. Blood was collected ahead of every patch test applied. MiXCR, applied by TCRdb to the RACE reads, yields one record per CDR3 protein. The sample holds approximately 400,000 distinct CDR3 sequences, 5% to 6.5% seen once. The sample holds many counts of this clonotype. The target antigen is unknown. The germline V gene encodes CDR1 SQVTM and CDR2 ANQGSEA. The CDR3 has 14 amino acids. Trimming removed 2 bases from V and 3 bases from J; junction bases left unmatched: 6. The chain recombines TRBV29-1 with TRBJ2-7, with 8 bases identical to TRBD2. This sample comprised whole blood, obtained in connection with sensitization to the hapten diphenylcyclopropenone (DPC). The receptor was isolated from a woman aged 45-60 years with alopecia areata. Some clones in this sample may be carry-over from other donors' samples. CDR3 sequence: CSVESGGKDYEQYF. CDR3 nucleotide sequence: TGCAGCGTTGAATCGGGGGGGAAAGACTACGAGCAGTACTTC.